The 7 T cell receptor beta chains given below trace back to one sample, sequenced in a study of identical twins. TCRdb re-called the 5' RACE reads through MiXCR, storing one row per CDR3 protein. The data hold about 240,000 distinct CDR3 sequences, with approximately 8% observed a single time. The same data also went into a second study, on yellow fever vaccine responses in identical twins.

Specimen: CD8+ T cells sorted from blood. These receptor sequences come from a woman between 18 and 29 years old in good health.

This clonotype has just a few counts. The V call is TRBV10-3, the J call TRBJ1-1; 8 nucleotides agree with TRBD1. CDR3 size: 15 residues. V dropped 3 bases and J dropped 1; count of bases not matched to a gene: 4. Germline loops: CDR1 ENHRY, CDR2 SYGVKD. The CDR3 DNA sequence: TGTGCCATCAGTGACAGGGGGCGGTCGAACACTGAAGCTTTCTTT. It is translated as CAISDRGRSNTEAFF.

This clonotype was counted many times. This sequence joins TRBV4-1 and TRBJ2-4; D is undetermined. Germline V CDR1 and CDR2: MGHRA, YSYEKL. V was cut by 0 bases and J by 0 bases, with 9 bases left in between. The CDR3 is made up of 16 amino acids. The CDR3 sequence is CASSQEQFQAKNIQYF. CDR3 coding DNA: TGCGCCAGCAGCCAAGAACAGTTCCAAGCCAAAAACATTCAGTACTTC.

In this sample, this clonotype turned up a few times. The chain is built from TRBV4-2 and TRBJ2-3, with 16 bases identical to TRBD2. There are 17 residues in the CDR3. Per the germline V gene, CDR1 is LGHNA and CDR2 is YNFKEQ. Losses at the gene ends were 5 bases for V and 8 bases for J; bases not matched to a gene: 10. The CDR3 nucleotides are TGTGCCAGCAGCGGTGGGACTAGCGGGGGGGTCGTTGGTACGCAGTATTTT. It yields the protein CASSGGTSGGVVGTQYF.

In this sample, this clonotype turned up a few times. The chain recombines TRBV13 with TRBJ2-4, with TRBD2 matching 10 bases. Unmatched junction bases numbered 13, after V lost 5 bases and J lost 0 bases. CDR1 and CDR2 from the germline V gene are PRHDT and FYEKMQ (reference sequence). The CDR3 has 19 residues. The CDR3 spells CASSAEQGTSDLAKNIQYF. Here the CDR3 DNA reads TGTGCCAGCAGCGCGGAACAGGGGACTAGCGACCTAGCCAAAAACATTCAGTACTTC.

This CDR3 is CASSLDPITEAFF. The CDR3 DNA is TGTGCCAGCAGTTTGGACCCGATCACTGAAGCTTTCTTT. The chain links TRBV28 to TRBJ1-1; D is ambiguous. The germline V gene has CDR1 MDHEN and CDR2 SYDVKM. CDR3 length: 13 amino acids. Deletions cut 3 bases from V and 4 bases from J, with 9 bases between.

This clonotype was seen repeatedly, ten times or more. This rearrangement joins TRBV6-2 or TRBV6-3 to TRBJ2-1; 15 bases align to TRBD2. V lost 6 bases and J lost 0; bases outside the gene matches: 6. This CDR3 region has 18 residues. Per the germline V gene, CDR1 is MNHEY and CDR2 is SVGEGT. The CDR3 sequence is CASSGLAGGPGSYNEQFF. The DNA of the CDR3 is TGTGCCAGCAGCGGACTAGCGGGAGGGCCGGGCTCCTACAATGAGCAGTTCTTC.

In this sample, this clonotype turned up once. The chain uses TRBV6-1 and TRBJ2-7, with 10 bases aligning to TRBD1. This CDR3 has 15 residues. Germline assignment: CDR1 MNHNS and CDR2 SASEGT. J was trimmed by 4 bases and V by 6 bases; bases with no gene match: 9. CDR3 in DNA: TGTGCCAGCAGCCTCTCCGGGACAGGGGCATACGAGCAGTACGTC. Protein: CASSLSGTGAYEQYV.